Listed here are 25 T cell receptor beta chains from one sample, sequenced in a study of blood T cell repertoires in COVID-19. The method was immunoSEQ multiplex PCR; TCRdb's version includes in-frame clones alone and lacks a portion of them. There are about 210,000 clones in the sample; approximately 86% occur only once, and roughly 0.69% lies in the top ten. Source material: peripheral blood. Receptors originate from a man aged 35 to 55 with acute or convalescent COVID-19.

V gene TRBV7-9 combines with J gene TRBJ1-1; the D gene is possibly TRBD1 (5 bases). Looked up from germline, CDR1 is SEHNR and CDR2 is FQNEAQ (reference sequence). V lost 4 bases, J lost 5 bases, and 17 bases lay in between. CDR3 size: 15 residues. The CDR3 sequence: CASSSGHDLGTEAFF. The CDR3 DNA reads as TGTGCCAGCAGCTCCGGACATGACCTGGGGACTGAAGCTTTCTTT.

J is TRBJ2-3 and V is TRBV13; D is uncertain. The germline V and J ends were trimmed by 3 bases and 2 bases, with 6 bases remaining between them. The CDR3 totals 13 residues. Per the germline V gene, CDR1 is PRHDT and CDR2 is FYEKMQ (reference sequence). The CDR3 bases are TGTGCCAGCAGCTTCGCGTCCACAGATACGCAGTATTTT. Translated, it gives CASSFASTDTQYF. The full variable domain, with the rest looked up from reference TRBV13 and TRBJ2-3, is AAGVIQSPRHLIKEKRETATLKCYPIPRHDTVYWYQQGPGQDPQFLISFYEKMQSDKGSIPDRFSAQQFSDYHSELNMSSLELGDSALYFCASSFASTDTQYFGPGTRLTVL.

The chain joins TRBV7-9 to TRBJ2-3; 12 bases map to TRBD2. V lost 5 bases to trimming and J lost 5 bases; unmatched junction nucleotides: 8. The CDR3 contains 16 residues. The germline V gene encodes CDR1 SEHNR and CDR2 FQNEAQ (reference sequence). The CDR3 spells CASSPRLAGDIDTQYF. CDR3 bases: TGTGCCAGCAGCCCGCGACTAGCGGGGGATATAGATACGCAGTATTTT.

The chain joins TRBV4-2 to TRBJ1-1; 7 bases align to TRBD1. The CDR3 has 15 residues. With V trimmed by 4 bases and J by 4 bases, 9 bases remained unmatched. CDR1 is LGHNA and CDR2 is YNFKEQ in the germline V gene. The CDR3 sequence: CASSPQLDRATEAFF. CDR3 bases: TGTGCCAGCAGCCCCCAATTAGACAGGGCCACTGAAGCTTTCTTT.

The chain carries TRBV27 and TRBJ1-4; tentative D call: TRBD1 (5 bases). The CDR3 spans 15 residues. The V gene's germline CDR1 is MNHEY and CDR2 SMNVEV (reference sequence). Trimming removed 6 bases from V and 0 bases from J, with 11 bases in between. CDR3 amino acids: CASSYRQPTNEKLFF. Written as DNA, the CDR3 is TGTGCCAGCAGCTATCGACAGCCAACTAATGAAAAACTGTTTTTT.

This clone has more than one count but fewer than ten. The V gene is TRBV3-1 (or the pseudogene TRBV3-2), the J gene TRBJ2-7, with D possibly TRBD1 on 5 matching bases. V lost 0 bases, J lost 3 bases, and 9 bases lay in between. In germline, CDR1 is LGHDT, CDR2 YNNKEL (reference sequence). The CDR3 is 14 residues long. The CDR3 sequence is CASSQDGQGYEQYF. CDR3 DNA: TGTGCCAGCAGCCAAGACGGGCAGGGCTACGAGCAGTACTTC.

The chain has TRBV6-5 and TRBJ2-1, with a tentative D call TRBD1 (6 bases). In germline, CDR1 is MNHEY, CDR2 SVGAGI. Between the trimmed V and J ends, which lost 2 bases and 3 bases, there was a span of 11 bases. This CDR3 region has 15 residues. CDR3: CASSYVQGVYNEQFF. The CDR3 bases are TGTGCCAGCAGTTACGTACAGGGAGTCTACAATGAGCAGTTCTTC.

This clone appeared a few times. The rearrangement joins TRBV19 to TRBJ1-1, with unresolved D. The V and J ends lost 6 bases and 7 bases respectively, with 15 bases between them. The CDR3 totals 13 residues. CDR1 and CDR2 from the germline V gene are LNHDA and SQIVND (reference sequence). The CDR3 region is CASRETLRGEAFF. The CDR3 coding sequence is TGTGCCAGTAGAGAGACTCTTCGAGGTGAAGCTTTCTTT.

The chain has TRBV27 and TRBJ2-5, with unresolved D. The CDR3 covers 16 residues. From germline, CDR1 is MNHEY and CDR2 SMNVEV (reference sequence). Trimming took off 6 bases at V and 0 bases at J, with 17 bases between the two ends. The CDR3 coding sequence is TGTGCCAGCAGCCCCCTTACCAGGTCCTACCAAGAGACCCAGTACTTC. Encoded protein: CASSPLTRSYQETQYF.

The chain recombines TRBV9 with TRBJ2-3; TRBD1 aligns across 8 bases. Germline V gene data show CDR1 as SGDLS and CDR2 as YYNGEE. This CDR3 has 16 residues. Germline trimming cut 1 base from V and 3 bases from J; bases unmatched to any gene: 7. The CDR3 protein is CASSVTDRGETDTQYF. The CDR3 nucleotides read TGTGCCAGCAGCGTAACCGACAGGGGAGAGACAGATACGCAGTATTTT.

The chain links TRBV27 to TRBJ2-1; D is perhaps TRBD2 (6 bases). V was shortened by 1 base and J by 9 bases, with 16 bases between the two germline ends. The CDR3 is 15 residues long. Germline CDR1 is MNHEY and CDR2 is SMNVEV (reference sequence). CDR3 in amino acids: CASSLYVGGGFEQFF. DNA for the CDR3: TGTGCCAGCAGTTTATACGTGGGAGGTGGGTTTGAGCAGTTCTTC.

CDR3 region: CASSGQDNQPQHF. The DNA for the CDR3 is TGTGCCAGTAGTGGGCAGGACAATCAGCCCCAGCATTTT. The chain employs TRBV19 and TRBJ1-5; no definite D call. The CDR3 extends over 13 amino acids. Germline V gene lookup returns CDR1 LNHDA and CDR2 SQIVND (reference sequence). The V end was cut by 5 bases, the J end by 3 bases, with 8 bases between.

The CDR3 DNA sequence: TGTGCCAGTAGTATCGGAGACGGGACCTACGAGCAGTACTTC. It yields the protein CASSIGDGTYEQYF. The chain has TRBV19 and TRBJ2-7; maybe TRBD2 (5 bases). Germline CDR1 and CDR2: LNHDA and SQIVND (reference sequence). V was trimmed by 3 bases and J by 2 bases, leaving 11 bases between them. The CDR3 loop spans 14 amino acids.

The CDR3 here is CASSLVNGGEAFF. As DNA, the CDR3 is TGTGCCAGCAGCTTGGTAAATGGCGGTGAAGCTTTCTTT. The rearrangement links TRBV5-6 to TRBJ1-1, with D hard to call. Trimming pared 0 bases from V and 7 bases from J, leaving 10 bases between. This CDR3 is 13 amino acids long. CDR1 is SGHDT, CDR2 YYEEEE, per germline.

The rearrangement uses TRBV28 and TRBJ1-1; D remains ambiguous. V gave up 6 bases and J gave up 0 bases, with 11 bases separating them. The CDR3 totals 14 residues. CDR1 and CDR2 (germline): MDHEN, SYDVKM. The CDR3 DNA is TGTGCCAGCAGCTCGCACGGGATGAACACTGAAGCTTTCTTT. The encoded protein is CASSSHGMNTEAFF.

The chain carries TRBV7-3 and TRBJ2-7; 11 nucleotides line up with TRBD2. Trimming at V came to 3 bases and at J to 5 bases, leaving 21 bases not matched to a gene. The CDR3 length is 20 residues. Germline CDR1 reads SGHTA; CDR2 reads FQGTGA. This chain's CDR3 is CASSFSGLRLAGPLPHEQYF. CDR3 in DNA: TGTGCCAGCAGCTTTTCCGGCCTCAGACTAGCGGGGCCCCTCCCCCACGAGCAGTACTTC.

The chain combines TRBV24-1 with TRBJ2-2; D is perhaps TRBD1 (6 bases). Germline assignment: CDR1 KGHDR and CDR2 SFDVKD. This CDR3 has 16 amino acids. Trimming took 5 bases from V and 0 from J, leaving 12 bases between them. The CDR3 is CATSGGPATNTGELFF. Here the CDR3 DNA reads TGTGCCACCAGTGGGGGGCCAGCCACGAACACCGGGGAGCTGTTTTTT.

This chain links TRBV7-2 with TRBJ2-6; D is possibly TRBD2 (5 bases). Germline-derived CDR1 and CDR2 are SGHTA and FQGNSA. This CDR3 spans 15 amino acids. V was cut by 1 base and J by 4 bases, with 8 bases left in between. CDR3 sequence (DNA): TGTGCCAGCAGCTTAGGAGGGTCCGGGGCCAACGTCCTGACTTTC. Its protein product is CASSLGGSGANVLTF.

This clone has more than one count but fewer than ten. J is TRBJ1-1 and V is TRBV2; the match to TRBD1 covers 9 bases. Germline assignment: CDR1 SNHLY and CDR2 FYNNEI. The trim removed 6 bases at V and 0 bases at J, leaving 5 bases unmatched. The length of the CDR3 is 15 residues. The CDR3 here is CASRDRGPLNTEAFF. The DNA of the CDR3 is TGTGCCAGCAGGGACAGGGGCCCCCTGAACACTGAAGCTTTCTTT.

This chain joins TRBV30 and TRBJ2-1; 13 bases line up with TRBD2. There are 15 residues in the CDR3. The germline CDR1 and CDR2 sequences are GTSNPN and SVGIG (reference sequence). V was pared by 5 bases and J by 7 bases, with 8 bases of the junction left unmatched. CDR3 nucleotide sequence: TGTGCCTGGGGGGGACTAGCGGGGAAACGGAATGAGCAGTTCTTC. It yields the protein CAWGGLAGKRNEQFF.

This chain uses TRBV5-1 with TRBJ1-4, with 9 bases identical to TRBD1. CDR1 is SGHRS and CDR2 is YFSETQ in the germline V gene. V trimming: 4 bases; J trimming: 8 bases; junction bases outside the gene matches: 6. The CDR3 has 14 amino acids. This chain's CDR3 is CASSHRGLGEKLFF. The DNA of the CDR3 is TGCGCCAGCAGCCACAGGGGGCTAGGAGAAAAACTGTTTTTT.

This chain links TRBV6-5 with TRBJ1-1; 9 bases agree with TRBD1. The CDR3 runs 14 residues. Per germline, CDR1 MNHEY and CDR2 SVGAGI. Trimming at V came to 2 bases and at J to 11 bases, leaving 9 bases not matched to a gene. CDR3 amino acids: CASSYEGTGQFAFF. The CDR3 DNA follows: TGTGCCAGCAGTTACGAGGGGACAGGGCAGTTTGCTTTCTTT.

J is TRBJ2-1 and V is TRBV28, with D maybe TRBD2 (5 bases). This CDR3 has 13 residues. The germline V and J ends were trimmed by 5 bases and 6 bases, with 11 bases remaining between them. The germline gives CDR1 MDHEN, CDR2 SYDVKM. The CDR3 sequence: CASSSGLSNEQFF. DNA for the CDR3: TGTGCCAGCAGTAGCGGCCTAAGCAATGAGCAGTTCTTC. Full variable domain (remainder filled in from reference TRBV28 and TRBJ2-1): DVKVTQSSRYLVKRTGEKVFLECVQDMDHENMFWYRQDPGLGLRLIYFSYDVKMKEKGDIPEGYSVSREKKERFSLILESASTNQTSMYLCASSSGLSNEQFFGPGTRLTVL.

This chain uses TRBV27 with TRBJ1-2; 7 nucleotides line up with TRBD1. CDR1 is MNHEY, CDR2 SMNVEV, per germline (reference sequence). V trimming: 6 bases; J trimming: 2 bases; junction bases outside the gene matches: 6. CDR3 size: 14 residues. The CDR3 nucleotides read TGTGCCAGCAGACCTCAAGGGGGCAACTATGGCTACACCTTC. It encodes CASRPQGGNYGYTF.

This sequence joins TRBV27 and TRBJ1-1, with D perhaps TRBD1 (5 bases). This CDR3 is 14 amino acids long. Deletions cut 6 bases from V and 1 base from J, with 12 bases between. Germline CDR1 and CDR2: MNHEY and SMNVEV (reference sequence). CDR3 coding DNA: TGTGCCAGCAGCTCGGACGGACAGAACACTGAAGCTTTCTTT. Protein sequence: CASSSDGQNTEAFF.